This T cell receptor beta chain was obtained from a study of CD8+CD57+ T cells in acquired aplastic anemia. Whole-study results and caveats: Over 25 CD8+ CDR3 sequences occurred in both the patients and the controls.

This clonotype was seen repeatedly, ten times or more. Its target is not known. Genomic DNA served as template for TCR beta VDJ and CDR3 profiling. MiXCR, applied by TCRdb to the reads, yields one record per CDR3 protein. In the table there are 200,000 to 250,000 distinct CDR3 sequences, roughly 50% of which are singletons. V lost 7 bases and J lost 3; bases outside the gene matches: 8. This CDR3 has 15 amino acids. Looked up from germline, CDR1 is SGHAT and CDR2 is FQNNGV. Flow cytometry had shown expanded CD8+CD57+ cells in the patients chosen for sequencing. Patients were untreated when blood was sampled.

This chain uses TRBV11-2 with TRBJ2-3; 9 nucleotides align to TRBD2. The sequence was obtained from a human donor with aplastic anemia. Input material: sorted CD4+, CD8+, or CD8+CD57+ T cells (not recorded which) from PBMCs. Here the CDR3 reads CASNLRGGLTDTQYF. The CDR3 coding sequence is TGTGCCAGCAATCTGCGGGGGGGCCTTACAGATACGCAGTATTTT.